These 25 T cell receptor beta chains were sequenced from one sample in a study of cytomegalovirus exposure and HLA in healthy donors. PCR primers comprised 60 Vbeta and 13 Jbeta primers. Clones were read by immunoSEQ multiplex PCR, and TCRdb kept only the in-frame ones, dropping some. This table holds around 70,000 clones, approximately 75% found once. Material for sequencing was PBMCs. The receptors stem from a human donor in good health.

A word on this clone: Compared with germline, one end of the junction differs, possibly owing to a read error. This chain uses TRBV5-3 with TRBJ1-1; 9 nucleotides line up with TRBD1. TRBV5-3 is an open reading frame, and its role is uncertain. There are 19 residues in the CDR3. The CDR3 DNA sequence: TGTGCCAGAGGCTTGGTCCTACAGGGGGCAGGGATTGATAGGGTTGAAGCTTTCTTT. It encodes CARGLVLQGAGIDRVEAFF.

This sequence joins TRBV7-9 and TRBJ2-5; 8 positions match TRBD2. After removal of 7 bases from V and 3 bases from J, the junction contained 10 bases not matched to a gene. The CDR3 sequence is 15 residues long. Germline V gene lookup returns CDR1 SEHNR and CDR2 FQNEAQ (reference sequence). In nucleotides, the CDR3 is TGTGCCAGCACCCTGATGGCGGGAGGTAAAGAGACCCAGTACTTC. It encodes CASTLMAGGKETQYF.

This clone was observed a few times. The V call is TRBV19, the J call TRBJ2-1, with 10 positions matching TRBD1. V trimming: 5 bases; J trimming: 7 bases; junction bases outside the gene matches: 11. Germline CDR1 and CDR2: LNHDA and SQIVND (reference sequence). This CDR3 spans 16 amino acids. The CDR3 spells CASSVTGGALGNEQFF. In DNA, the CDR3 is TGTGCCAGTAGTGTGACAGGGGGCGCACTGGGGAATGAGCAGTTCTTC.

The rearrangement uses TRBV6-5 and TRBJ2-7; D is possibly TRBD1 (6 bases). Germline V lookup: CDR1 MNHEY, CDR2 SVGAGI. With 6 bases removed from V and 4 bases from J, the gap between germline ends came to 13 bases. This CDR3 is 13 amino acids long. As DNA, the CDR3 is TGTGCCAGCAGACCACAGGGTTATTACGAGCAGTACTTC. It codes for CASRPQGYYEQYF.

The V call is TRBV19, the J call TRBJ1-6; D is unresolved. V gave up 5 bases and J gave up 7 bases, with 15 bases separating them. From germline, CDR1 is LNHDA and CDR2 SQIVND (reference sequence). The CDR3 has 15 residues. This chain's CDR3 is CASSPQSGSNSPLHF. For the CDR3, the DNA is TGTGCCAGTAGTCCACAGTCCGGATCGAATTCACCCCTCCACTTT.

This clone has a handful of counts. V gene TRBV28 combines with J gene TRBJ1-6, with D possibly TRBD1 on 5 matching bases. This CDR3 has 14 amino acids. Germline assignment: CDR1 MDHEN and CDR2 SYDVKM. Trimming pared 2 bases from V and 11 bases from J, leaving 13 bases between. CDR3 bases: TGTGCCAGCAGTTTAGCAGGGTATGGTCCACCCCTCCACTTT. This encodes CASSLAGYGPPLHF.

The V call is TRBV10-3, the J call TRBJ2-2, with 11 positions matching TRBD2. The CDR3 consists of 17 residues. The V segment lost 5 bases and the J segment 4 bases; nucleotides outside the gene matches: 9. The germline CDR1 and CDR2 sequences are ENHRY and SYGVKD. The CDR3 reads CAISTSGGAGGTGELFF. The CDR3 nucleotides are TGTGCCATCAGTACTAGCGGGGGCGCCGGTGGCACCGGGGAGCTGTTTTTT.

In its sample, this clone was seen a few times. V is TRBV7-9 and J is TRBJ2-5, with 11 bases fitting TRBD1. Trimming took 5 bases from V and 6 from J; bases not matched to a gene: 5. The CDR3 covers 14 residues. The germline V gene has CDR1 SEHNR and CDR2 FQNEAQ (reference sequence). CDR3 coding DNA: TGTGCCAGCAGCCCGGGACAGGGGGAAAAGACCCAGTACTTC. This translates into CASSPGQGEKTQYF.

V and J are TRBV6-5 and TRBJ2-5; 7 bases agree with TRBD1. V lost 2 bases to trimming and J lost 5 bases; unmatched junction nucleotides: 5. This CDR3 has 14 residues. Germline CDR1 reads MNHEY; CDR2 reads SVGAGI. CDR3 DNA sequence: TGTGCCAGCAGTTACAGACAGGGTGGGGAGACCCAGTACTTC. Amino acid sequence: CASSYRQGGETQYF.

The chain recombines TRBV5-1 with TRBJ1-1; maybe TRBD1 (6 bases). V lost 4 bases, J lost 2 bases, and 15 bases lay in between. The germline CDR1 and CDR2 sequences are SGHRS and YFSETQ. The CDR3 is 15 amino acids. This chain's CDR3 is CASSQPDRPNTEAFF. The CDR3, as DNA: TGCGCCAGCAGCCAGCCCGACAGGCCTAACACTGAAGCTTTCTTT.

The chain links TRBV7-6 to TRBJ1-4, with D unclear. This CDR3 spans 14 amino acids. Germline V lookup: CDR1 SGHVS, CDR2 FNYEAQ. V lost 5 bases and J lost 7, with 14 bases in between. CDR3 nucleotides: TGTGCCAGCAGCCAGACAAATGGTGGTGAAAAACTGTTTTTT. Its protein is CASSQTNGGEKLFF.

The chain links TRBV6-1 to TRBJ1-4, with 7 bases matching TRBD1. CDR3 size: 17 residues. V shed 2 bases, J shed 4 bases, and the junction held 10 bases outside the gene matches. Germline V CDR1 and CDR2: MNHNS, SASEGT. The CDR3 is CASSELSRGRSNEKLFF. The CDR3 coding sequence is TGTGCCAGCAGTGAACTCTCAAGGGGGCGTAGTAATGAAAAACTGTTTTTT.

This clone was recorded only once. The chain has TRBV6-5 and TRBJ1-3; 8 bases align to TRBD1. The CDR3 sequence is 16 residues long. Trimming cost V 2 bases and J 2 bases; bases outside gene matches: 5. In germline, CDR1 is MNHEY, CDR2 SVGAGI. The chain's CDR3 is CASSYRDRTTGNTIYF. For the CDR3, the DNA is TGTGCCAGCAGTTACAGGGACAGGACAACTGGAAACACCATATATTTT.

The chain employs TRBV5-6 and TRBJ2-3; D perhaps matches TRBD1 (8 bases). Deletions cut 0 bases from V and 6 bases from J, with 20 bases between. CDR1 and CDR2 (germline): SGHDT, YYEEEE. The CDR3 length is 17 residues. CDR3 residues: CASSLGAGYRGGDTQYF. In DNA form, the CDR3 reads TGTGCCAGCAGCTTGGGGGCCGGCTACAGGGGGGGGGATACGCAGTATTTT.

This sequence joins TRBV6-1 and TRBJ1-5; D unresolved. The germline V gene encodes CDR1 MNHNS and CDR2 SASEGT. The CDR3 contains 11 residues. The V end lost 1 base, the J end lost 11 bases, and 6 bases lay between the germline ends. This CDR3 reads CASSEVRAQHF. For the CDR3, the DNA is TGTGCCAGCAGTGAAGTCCGGGCCCAGCATTTT.

The V gene is TRBV10-2, the J gene TRBJ1-2; TRBD1 might be the D (5 bases). Germline values: CDR1 WSHSY, CDR2 SAAADI. CDR3 length: 13 amino acids. V was pared by 6 bases and J by 8 bases, with 16 bases between. This CDR3 reads CASRRTGSLGYTF. DNA of the CDR3: TGCGCCAGCAGACGAACAGGTAGCTTGGGCTACACCTTC.

This chain joins TRBV30 and TRBJ2-5, with D maybe TRBD2 (5 bases). This CDR3 is built from 14 residues. Trimming shortened V by 0 bases and J by 6 bases, and 14 bases separated the two germline ends. Germline V lookup: CDR1 GTSNPN, CDR2 SVGIG (reference sequence). CDR3 residues: CAWSVRDFVQTQYF. Here the CDR3 DNA reads TGTGCCTGGAGTGTACGGGATTTCGTACAGACCCAGTACTTC.

Details on this clone: One end of the junction fails to match germline, which may point to a read error. The genes are TRBV5-1 and TRBJ2-7; 10 positions agree with TRBD1. The CDR3 has 14 amino acids. CDR1 is SGHRS and CDR2 is YFSETQ in the germline V gene. CDR3 sequence (DNA): TGCGCCAGCACCTTGGGGACAGGGGACTACGAGCAGTACTTC. Its translation: CASTLGTGDYEQYF.

About this clone: Other nucleotide sequences in the sample specify the same CDR3. The chain combines TRBV5-1 with TRBJ2-2; D unresolved. This CDR3 has 16 amino acids. The V and J ends lost 4 bases and 0 bases respectively, with 13 bases between them. Germline V gene data show CDR1 as SGHRS and CDR2 as YFSETQ. The CDR3 sequence is CASSPSVLPNTGELFF. The CDR3, as DNA: TGCGCCAGCAGCCCAAGCGTGCTACCGAACACCGGGGAGCTGTTTTTT.

The chain carries TRBV7-9 and TRBJ2-7, with D hard to call. CDR3 length: 14 amino acids. Trimming shortened V by 5 bases and J by 2 bases, and 13 bases separated the two germline ends. Germline V gene data show CDR1 as SEHNR and CDR2 as FQNEAQ (reference sequence). CDR3 protein: CASSPRLAPYEQYF. The CDR3 nucleotides read TGTGCCAGCAGCCCCCGTTTAGCTCCCTACGAGCAGTACTTC.

V and J are TRBV29-1 and TRBJ1-4; 10 bases are a match to TRBD1. In germline, CDR1 is SQVTM, CDR2 ANQGSEA. The CDR3 runs to 13 residues. Germline trimming cut 6 bases from V and 8 bases from J; bases unmatched to any gene: 6. The CDR3, as DNA: TGCAGCGTAACGGGACAGGGGCACGAAAAACTGTTTTTT. This encodes CSVTGQGHEKLFF.

This clone appeared a single time. This sequence joins TRBV5-1 and TRBJ1-1, with unresolved D. The ends were cut back, 4 bases at V and 0 bases at J, with 13 bases in the middle. This CDR3 is 15 amino acids long. The germline gives CDR1 SGHRS, CDR2 YFSETQ. Written as DNA, the CDR3 is TGCGCCAGCAGCCCCGGAATTCAGGTGAACACTGAAGCTTTCTTT. Protein sequence: CASSPGIQVNTEAFF. The variable domain in full, with the rest retrieved from reference TRBV5-1 and TRBJ1-1, is KAGVTQTPRYLIKTRGQQVTLSCSPISGHRSVSWYQQTPGQGLQFLFEYFSETQRNKGNFPGRFSGRQFSNSRSEMNVSTLELGDSALYLCASSPGIQVNTEAFFGQGTRLTVV.

The CDR3: CASRAAGGENQETQYF. CDR3 nucleotide sequence: TGTGCCAGCCGGGCAGCGGGGGGGGAGAACCAAGAGACCCAGTACTTC. The chain uses TRBV6-6 and TRBJ2-5; TRBD2 matches at 10 bases. CDR1 and CDR2 (germline): MNHNY, SVGAGI (reference sequence). The J segment lost 0 bases and the V segment lost 8 bases, leaving 9 bases of the junction unmatched. CDR3 length: 16 residues.

The chain has TRBV10-3 and TRBJ2-5, with 8 bases that match TRBD1. The end of the DNA is better explained by TRBJ2-7, so the J call may be wrong. CDR3 length: 15 amino acids. CDR1 and CDR2 (germline): ENHRY, SYGVKD. The CDR3 sequence: CAIRSPGQASYEQYF. The CDR3 nucleotides are TGTGCCATCAGATCACCGGGACAGGCCTCCTACGAGCAGTACTTC.

The CDR3 DNA reads TGTGCCAGCAGTGGGGGGGTGAATAGTCAGCCCCAGCATTTT. Its protein is CASSGGVNSQPQHF. The J gene is TRBJ1-5, the V gene TRBV2; D might be TRBD1 (5 bases). CDR3 length equals 14 residues. Trimming took off 4 bases at V and 6 bases at J, with 13 bases between the two ends. The germline gives CDR1 SNHLY, CDR2 FYNNEI.